This T cell receptor beta chain was sequenced during a study of T-cell reconstitution after alpha-beta-depleted transplantation in children. Study-level findings and limits: After transplant, high TCRbeta diversity at day 60 in some patients arose from surviving recipient T cells and thymic progenitors. Hyperexpanded clones declined; after one year, newly produced T cells mostly supplied diversity. Reportedly, alpha-beta T cells present about two months post-transplant originated from several hundred expanded clones of graft origin.

The TCRbeta library incorporated unique molecular identifiers. One entry per CDR3 protein, called by TCRdb with MiXCR from the PCR reads. The data contain some 290,000 distinct CDR3 sequences, roughly 25% of them singletons. V lost 5 bases to trimming and J lost 5 bases, with 12 bases between them. Germline V gene lookup returns CDR1 MNHEY and CDR2 SVGAGI. The CDR3 runs 14 residues. Concerning this clonotype itself: The target antigen is unknown.

V gene TRBV6-5 combines with J gene TRBJ1-4, with D unresolved. The sample in question was PBMCs, mostly from graft donor cells, obtained 180 days after TCRalphabeta/CD19-depleted stem cell transplant. The TCR originated in a male patient younger than 18 who had a stem cell transplant for acute lymphoblastic leukemia, so the T cells may come from the graft donor. This CDR3 reads CASSHRERNEKLFF. The DNA for the CDR3 is TGTGCCAGCAGTCACCGGGAAAGAAATGAAAAACTGTTTTTT.